The following is a T cell receptor (beta chain) sequence with its context. The data originate from a study of T cells in Graves' hyperthyroidism and ophthalmopathy. Graves' hyperthyroidism without ophthalmopathy progression within 18 months was termed stable. Exclusion criteria comprised uncontrolled infection, other autoimmune disease, pregnancy or lactation. Diagnostic decisions used clinical symptoms, serum thyroxine and TRAb, thyroid ultrasound and orbital computed tomography. Trimming stripped 3 bases from V and 0 bases from J, with 11 bases between. The CDR3 is made up of 14 amino acids. The germline V gene has CDR1 DFQATT and CDR2 SNEGSKA (reference sequence). Amplification yielded TCR beta CDR3 regions, with RNA transcripts as the source. Carried out on the TCR CDR3, a first-round RT-PCR used the HTBI primer set. TCRdb reprocessed the multiplex PCR reads via MiXCR and lists one record per CDR3 protein. The sample carries about 500,000 distinct CDR3 sequences, around 17% recorded once.

This chain uses TRBV20-1 with TRBJ1-1; D uncertain. The clonotype was recovered from a woman aged 18-29 years with Graves' hyperthyroidism. The specimen was blood. The CDR3 DNA reads TGCAGTGCTAGCGGCGGAAGCATGAACACTGAAGCTTTCTTT. It is translated as CSASGGSMNTEAFF.